This record looks at one T cell receptor (beta chain) sequence and its context. The length of the CDR3 is 21 residues. V gave up 6 bases and J gave up 3 bases, with 32 bases separating them. From germline, CDR1 is KGHSH and CDR2 LQKENI. This sample stems from a study of blood T cell repertoires in COVID-19. The study recruited people aged 18 to 89 years across roughly 23 US areas. Clinical histories supplied by participants themselves formed the basis of cohort assignment. Sequencing used immunoSEQ multiplex PCR; TCRdb keeps in-frame clones, though not all of them. This sample has about 300,000 clones, with about nine tenths found just once.

The material sequenced was PBMCs or T cells enriched from blood (not recorded which). The J gene is TRBJ1-4, the V gene TRBV18; D ambiguous. This clonotype was sampled from a woman between 45 and 60 years old who had been exposed to COVID-19. CDR3 DNA sequence: TGTGCCAGCTCCAGGAGGATAGACCTGGTGATCCCGAGTAGGTCTAATGAAAAACTGTTTTTT. Its translation: CASSRRIDLVIPSRSNEKLFF.